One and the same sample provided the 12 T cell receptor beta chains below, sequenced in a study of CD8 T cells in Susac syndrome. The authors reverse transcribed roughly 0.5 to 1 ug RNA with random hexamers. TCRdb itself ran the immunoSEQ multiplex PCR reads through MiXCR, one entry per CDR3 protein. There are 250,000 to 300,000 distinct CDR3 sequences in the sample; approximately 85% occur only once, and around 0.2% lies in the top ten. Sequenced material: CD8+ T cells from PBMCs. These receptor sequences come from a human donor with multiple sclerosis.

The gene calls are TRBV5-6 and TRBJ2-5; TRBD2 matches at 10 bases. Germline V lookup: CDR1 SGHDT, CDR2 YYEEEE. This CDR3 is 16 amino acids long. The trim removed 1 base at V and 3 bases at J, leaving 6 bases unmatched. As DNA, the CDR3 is TGTGCCAGCAGCTTGATCCCAGCGGGAGGGAAAGAGACCCAGTACTTC. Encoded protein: CASSLIPAGGKETQYF.

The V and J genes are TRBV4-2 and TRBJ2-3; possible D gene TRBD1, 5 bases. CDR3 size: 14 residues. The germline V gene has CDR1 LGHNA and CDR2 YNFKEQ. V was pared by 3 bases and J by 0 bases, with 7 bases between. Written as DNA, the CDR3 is TGTGCCAGCAGCCATCGACAGAGCACAGATACGCAGTATTTT. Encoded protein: CASSHRQSTDTQYF.

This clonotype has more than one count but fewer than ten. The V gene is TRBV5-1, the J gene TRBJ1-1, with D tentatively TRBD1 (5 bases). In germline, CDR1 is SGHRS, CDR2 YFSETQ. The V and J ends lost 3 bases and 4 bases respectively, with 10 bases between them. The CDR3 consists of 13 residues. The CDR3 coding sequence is TGCGCCAGCAGCTCAGGGCAGGTCACTGAAGCTTTCTTT. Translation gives CASSSGQVTEAFF.

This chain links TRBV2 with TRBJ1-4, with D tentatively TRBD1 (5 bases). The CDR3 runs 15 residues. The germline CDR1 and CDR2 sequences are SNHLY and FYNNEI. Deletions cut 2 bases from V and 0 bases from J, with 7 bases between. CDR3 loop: CASSEQDTTNEKLFF. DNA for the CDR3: TGTGCCAGCAGTGAACAGGACACAACTAATGAAAAACTGTTTTTT.

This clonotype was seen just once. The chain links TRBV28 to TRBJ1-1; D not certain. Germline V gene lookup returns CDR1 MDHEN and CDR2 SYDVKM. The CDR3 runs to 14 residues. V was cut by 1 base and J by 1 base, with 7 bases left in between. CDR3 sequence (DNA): TGTGCCAGCAGTTTATACAGCCCGAACACTGAAGCTTTCTTT. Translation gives CASSLYSPNTEAFF.

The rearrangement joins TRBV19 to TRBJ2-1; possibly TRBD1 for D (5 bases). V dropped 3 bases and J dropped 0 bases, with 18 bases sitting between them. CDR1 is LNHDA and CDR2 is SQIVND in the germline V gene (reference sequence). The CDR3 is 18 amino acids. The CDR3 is CASSIPPVGVGSYNEQFF. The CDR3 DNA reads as TGTGCCAGTAGTATTCCCCCGGTAGGGGTAGGCTCCTACAATGAGCAGTTCTTC. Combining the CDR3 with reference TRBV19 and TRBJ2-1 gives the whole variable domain DGGITQSPKYLFRKEGQNVTLSCEQNLNHDAMYWYRQDPGQGLRLIYYSQIVNDFQKGDIAEGYSVSREKKESFPLTVTSAQKNPTAFYLCASSIPPVGVGSYNEQFFGPGTRLTVL.

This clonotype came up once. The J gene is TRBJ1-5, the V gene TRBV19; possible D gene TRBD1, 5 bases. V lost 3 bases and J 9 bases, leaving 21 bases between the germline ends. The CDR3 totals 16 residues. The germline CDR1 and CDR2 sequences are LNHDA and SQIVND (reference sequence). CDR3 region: CASSILWGQSYRPQHF. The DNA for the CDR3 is TGTGCCAGTAGTATCCTGTGGGGCCAGTCCTATCGGCCCCAGCATTTT.

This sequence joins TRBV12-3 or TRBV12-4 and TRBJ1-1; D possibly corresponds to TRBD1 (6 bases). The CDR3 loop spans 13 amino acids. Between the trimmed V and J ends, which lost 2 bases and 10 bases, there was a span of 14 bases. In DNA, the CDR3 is TGTGCCAGCAGTTTAACACTGGGGGCCGGAGCTTTCTTT. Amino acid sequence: CASSLTLGAGAFF.

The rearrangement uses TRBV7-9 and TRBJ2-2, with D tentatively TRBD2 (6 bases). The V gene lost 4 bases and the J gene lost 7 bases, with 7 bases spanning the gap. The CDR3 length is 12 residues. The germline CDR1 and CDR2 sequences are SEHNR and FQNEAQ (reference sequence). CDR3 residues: CASSSGGGELFF. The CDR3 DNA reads TGTGCCAGCAGCTCCGGGGGCGGGGAGCTGTTTTTT. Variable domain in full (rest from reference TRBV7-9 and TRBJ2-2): DTGVSQNPRHKITKRGQNVTFRCDPISEHNRLYWYRQTLGQGPEFLTYFQNEAQLEKSRLLSDRFSAERPKGSFSTLEIQRTEQGDSAMYLCASSSGGGELFFGEGSRLTVL.

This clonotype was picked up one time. CDR3 nucleotide sequence: TGCAGTGCTGAGGAGTTAGAGACCCAGTACTTC. This codes for CSAEELETQYF. The J gene is TRBJ2-5, the V gene TRBV20-1; D gene ambiguous. Germline CDR1 DFQATT, CDR2 SNEGSKA (reference sequence). The CDR3 consists of 11 residues. The V end was cut by 5 bases, the J end by 4 bases, with 8 bases between.

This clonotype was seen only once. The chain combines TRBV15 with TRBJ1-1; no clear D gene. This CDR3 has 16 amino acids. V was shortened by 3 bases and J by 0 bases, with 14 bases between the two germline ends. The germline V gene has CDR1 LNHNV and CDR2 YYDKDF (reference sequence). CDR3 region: CATSSPGYGLNTEAFF. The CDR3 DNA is TGTGCCACCAGCAGTCCTGGGTACGGGTTGAACACTGAAGCTTTCTTT.

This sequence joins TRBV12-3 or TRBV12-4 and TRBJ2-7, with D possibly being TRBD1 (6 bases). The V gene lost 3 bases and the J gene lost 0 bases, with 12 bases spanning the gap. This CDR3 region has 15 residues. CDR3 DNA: TGTGCCAGCAGTTTGCACAGGGTAGGCTCCTACGAGCAGTACTTC. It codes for CASSLHRVGSYEQYF.